These T cell receptor beta chains were read from a single sample in a study of T cell repertoires in ileal Crohn's disease. The data were produced by immunoSEQ multiplex PCR, yet TCRdb's version contains in-frame clones alone and is incomplete. Among about 9,200 clones listed, 65% to 80% were seen once. Input material: ileal tissue. The receptor source for this set is an adult with Crohn's disease. Each CDR3 is given with its conserved first and last residue. D genes are given only for firm matches. Some rows have no size entry. The others give once, few or many, or a class for an expanded clone.

TRBV9	-	TRBJ2-1	-	CASSVNRDHEQFF	TGTGCCAGCAGCGTAAACAGGGACCATGAGCAGTTCTTC
TRBV5-4	TRBD1	TRBJ2-4	few	CASSLRDREDIQYF	TGTGCCAGCAGCTTAAGGGACAGGGAAGACATTCAGTACTTC
TRBV18	-	TRBJ2-6	-	CASIDSSGANVLTF	TGTGCCAGTATAGACAGCTCTGGGGCCAACGTCCTGACTTTC
TRBV9	TRBD1	TRBJ2-7	-	CASSKGQGLEQYF	TGTGCCAGCAGCAAAGGACAGGGACTCGAGCAGTACTTC
TRBV7-6	TRBD1	TRBJ1-6	-	CASSPRQGLNSPLHF	TGTGCCAGCAGCCCGAGACAGGGACTGAATTCACCCCTCCACTTT
TRBV6-1	TRBD2	TRBJ2-1	-	CASSFGTSGFNEQFF	TGTGCCAGCAGCTTCGGGACTAGCGGGTTCAATGAGCAGTTCTTC
TRBV6-4	TRBD2	TRBJ2-3	-	CASSEIAGGTDTQYF	TGTGCCAGCAGTGAAATAGCGGGAGGCACAGATACGCAGTATTTT
TRBV19	TRBD2	TRBJ2-1	-	CASSIPRLAGGRNEQFF	TGTGCCAGTAGTATCCCTAGACTAGCGGGAGGTAGGAATGAGCAGTTCTTC
TRBV11-2	-	TRBJ1-3	-	CASSLSINGNTIYF	TGTGCCAGCAGCCTTAGTATTAACGGAAACACCATATATTTT
TRBV7-9	-	TRBJ2-2	medium-sized	CASASNPNTGELFF	TGTGCCAGTGCGTCCAACCCTAACACCGGGGAGCTGTTTTTT
TRBV7-9	-	TRBJ1-6	-	CASTGGKNSPLHF	TGTGCCAGCACCGGGGGTAAGAATTCACCCCTCCACTTT
TRBV5-6	-	TRBJ2-5	-	CASSPGLARETQYF	TGTGCCAGCAGTCCGGGACTCGCGAGGGAGACCCAGTACTTC
TRBV4-1	-	TRBJ1-1	-	CASSHLFGTRKRGTEAFF	TGCGCCAGCAGCCACTTATTCGGGACACGGAAGAGGGGCACTGAAGCTTTCTTT
TRBV4-3	-	TRBJ2-3	-	CASSLTGRSTDTQYF	TGCGCCAGCAGCCTTACGGGGAGAAGCACAGATACGCAGTATTTT
TRBV20-1	-	TRBJ1-1	-	CSGTRNTEAFF	TGCAGTGGGACACGCAACACTGAAGCTTTCTTT
TRBV19	-	TRBJ2-3	-	CANPERVAEPTDTQYF	TGTGCCAACCCCGAGAGGGTAGCGGAGCCCACAGATACGCAGTATTTT
TRBV7-2	-	TRBJ2-1	few	CASSLMVGNEQFF	TGTGCCAGCAGCTTAATGGTCGGTAATGAGCAGTTCTTC
TRBV7-9	TRBD1	TRBJ1-3	-	CASSFAGTGAGNTIYF	TGTGCCAGCAGCTTTGCCGGGACAGGGGCTGGAAACACCATATATTTT
TRBV18	-	TRBJ1-2	once	CASSLPGQPGYGYTF	TGTGCCAGCTCACTTCCCGGACAGCCTGGCTATGGCTACACCTTC
TRBV7-5	-	TRBJ2-7	-	CVRSSGPLVPYEQYF	TGTGTCAGAAGCTCGGGCCCACTAGTTCCCTACGAGCAGTACTTC
TRBV5-6	TRBD2	TRBJ2-2	-	CASSLQAGDTGELFF	TGTGCCAGCAGCTTACAAGCGGGAGACACCGGGGAGCTGTTTTTT
TRBV5-1	-	TRBJ1-4	-	CATVSSWPFF	TGCGCCACCGTATCCTCCTGGCCGTTTTTT
TRBV7-3	-	TRBJ2-2	-	CASSSHLFTGDTGELFF	TGTGCCAGCAGCTCTCACCTATTTACCGGAGACACCGGGGAGCTGTTTTTT
TRBV11-2	-	TRBJ1-2	-	CASSFSGYGYTF	TGTGCCAGCAGCTTTTCAGGCTATGGCTACACCTTC
TRBV2	-	TRBJ2-1	-	CASSFNNEQFF	TGTGCCAGCAGTTTCAACAATGAGCAGTTCTTC
TRBV5-5	TRBD2	TRBJ2-3	few	CASSSGLAGSTDTQYF	TGTGCCAGCAGCTCTGGACTAGCGGGGAGCACAGATACGCAGTATTTT
TRBV6-6	-	TRBJ1-6	-	CASSYPQGHSPLHF	TGTGCCAGCAGTTACCCCCAGGGGCACTCACCCCTCCACTTT
TRBV21-1	-	TRBJ2-7	-	CASSKRSGSSSRVYEQYF	TGTGCCAGCAGCAAAAGATCCGGGAGTTCTTCGCGGGTATACGAGCAGTACTTC
TRBV5-1	-	TRBJ1-1	-	CASSTTPGIRNTEAFF	TGCGCCAGCAGCACGACACCAGGGATTCGGAACACTGAAGCTTTCTTT
TRBV6-1	TRBD1	TRBJ1-4	-	CASSEEGRGSEKLFF	TGTGCCAGCAGTGAAGAAGGCAGGGGGTCGGAAAAACTGTTTTTT
TRBV15	-	TRBJ2-1	-	CATSRDLPGNEQFF	TGTGCCACCAGCAGAGATCTTCCCGGCAATGAGCAGTTCTTC